What follows describes a single TCR beta chain. Its cognate antigen is unknown. CDR3 length: 15 residues. CDR1 and CDR2 from the germline V gene are SNHLY and FYNNEI. Trimming removed 1 base at V and 8 bases at J, with 16 bases between. This record belongs to a study of T cells after yellow fever vaccination. The study, taken as a whole, reports: Booster samples showed a return of most primary-vaccination clones (under 97% CD4, about 87% CD8). Abundant clonotypes from the bulk population could get into FACS-sorted repertoires as contaminants.

TCRdb analysed the 5' RACE reads with MiXCR anew, one entry per CDR3 protein. Among fewer than 500,000 distinct CDR3 sequences listed, under 20% were seen once. This receptor was taken from a man between 18 and 35 years old who received the YFV17D yellow fever vaccine. The V gene is TRBV2, the J gene TRBJ2-3; weak D call: TRBD2 (7 bases). The material sequenced was PBMCs, taken before the yellow fever booster vaccination. The DNA for the CDR3 is TGTGCCAGCAGTGAAGAGGGCGGGGGCCTAGCTACGCAGTATTTT. Protein: CASSEEGGGLATQYF. Looking up the rest from reference TRBV2 and TRBJ2-3 gives the full variable domain: EPEVTQTPSHQVTQMGQEVILRCVPISNHLYFYWYRQILGQKVEFLVSFYNNEISEKSEIFDDQFSVERPDGSNFTLKIRSTKLEDSAMYFCASSEEGGGLATQYFGPGTRLTVL.